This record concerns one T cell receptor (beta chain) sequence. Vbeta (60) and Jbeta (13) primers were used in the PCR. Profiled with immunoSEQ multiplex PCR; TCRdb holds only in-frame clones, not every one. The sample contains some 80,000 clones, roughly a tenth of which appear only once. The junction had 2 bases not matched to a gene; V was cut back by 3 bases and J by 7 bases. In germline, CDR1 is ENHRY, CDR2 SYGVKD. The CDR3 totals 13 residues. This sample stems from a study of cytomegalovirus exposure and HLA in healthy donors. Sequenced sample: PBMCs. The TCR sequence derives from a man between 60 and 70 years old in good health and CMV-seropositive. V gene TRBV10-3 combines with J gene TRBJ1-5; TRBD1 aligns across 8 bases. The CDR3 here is CAISEGQGQPQHF. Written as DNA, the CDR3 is TGTGCCATCAGTGAAGGACAGGGCCAGCCCCAGCATTTT.